This paragraph reports one TCR beta chain. Source study methods: Using reference gene primer amplification, nucleated cell counts were estimated. Clones were sequenced by immunoSEQ multiplex PCR, and TCRdb holds only the in-frame ones, with some missing. That table furnishes V, J and clone size, whereas the DNA furnished D and trimming. The sample has approximately 150,000 clones, roughly four fifths seen once. The entry originates in a study of blood T cell repertoires in COVID-19. Study background: Italy, Spain and the United States were the sources of the convalescent and acute COVID-19 samples.

CDR1 is SEHNR and CDR2 is FQNEAQ in the germline V gene (reference sequence). The V and J ends lost 1 base and 1 base respectively, with 13 bases between them. This CDR3 region has 17 residues. Input material: peripheral blood. The chain couples TRBV7-9 to TRBJ2-2; tentatively, D is TRBD2 (6 bases). This clonotype was obtained from a woman of 80 years or more with acute or convalescent COVID-19. DNA for the CDR3: TGTGCCAGCAGCTTAGGTGCAGGGACTCTGAACACCGGGGAGCTGTTTTTT. Its protein is CASSLGAGTLNTGELFF.